These 7 T cell receptor beta chains originate from one sample sequenced in a study of vaccination effects on CD4 cells after COVID-19. The assay was immunoSEQ multiplex PCR, and TCRdb's table has in-frame clones only and misses some. The sample lists about 73,000 clones, roughly 73% occurring once. These TCRs are of unknown antigen specificity. Cultured cells yielded isolated CD4+ T cells after approximately nine days. Each participant received a vaccine that was either BNT162b2 or mRNA-1273, given as two doses. The sequences come from CD4+ T cells from PBMCs cultured without peptide, collected after COVID-19 vaccination. The receptor set was obtained from a human donor who received a COVID-19 vaccine.

This chain joins TRBV29-1 and TRBJ1-2; TRBD1 aligns across 8 bases. CDR3 length: 11 amino acids. V shed 7 bases and J 5 bases; nucleotides not matched to a gene: 3. Germline-derived CDR1 and CDR2 are SQVTM and ANQGSEA. The CDR3 reads CSATGGYGYTF. Written as DNA, the CDR3 is TGCAGCGCTACAGGGGGGTATGGCTACACCTTC.

The table lists this clone with a few counts. The V and J genes are TRBV2 and TRBJ1-5; no clear D. The CDR3 loop spans 14 amino acids. The germline V and J ends were trimmed by 6 bases and 1 base, with 10 bases remaining between them. Per the germline V gene, CDR1 is SNHLY and CDR2 is FYNNEI. CDR3 in DNA: TGTGCCAGCAGGGCCTACGGGAGCAATCAGCCCCAGCATTTT. It is translated as CASRAYGSNQPQHF.

This clone was seen just once. The genes are TRBV6-6 and TRBJ2-1; D gene ambiguous. This CDR3 spans 12 amino acids. V lost 2 bases to trimming and J lost 9 bases, with 8 bases between them. Germline V gene sequence: CDR1 MNHNY, CDR2 SVGAGI (reference sequence). The CDR3 here is CASSYGGLEQFF. The CDR3, as DNA: TGTGCCAGCAGTTACGGTGGGCTTGAGCAGTTCTTC.

The V gene is TRBV5-4, the J gene TRBJ1-1; a possible D gene is TRBD1 (5 bases). Trimming removed 4 bases at V and 2 bases at J, with 15 bases between. Germline assignment: CDR1 SGHNT and CDR2 YYREEE (reference sequence). The CDR3 length is 15 residues. In nucleotides, the CDR3 is TGTGCCAGCAGCAACAGACAGAATTTTAACACTGAAGCTTTCTTT. This encodes CASSNRQNFNTEAFF. Full variable domain (rest looked up from reference TRBV5-4 and TRBJ1-1): ETGVTQSPTHLIKTRGQQVTLRCSSQSGHNTVSWYQQALGQGPQFIFQYYREEENGRGNFPPRFSGLQFPNYSSELNVNALELDDSALYLCASSNRQNFNTEAFFGQGTRLTVV.

The chain links TRBV27 to TRBJ1-1; no clear D. V lost 5 bases and J lost 1, with 11 bases in between. Germline loops: CDR1 MNHEY, CDR2 SMNVEV (reference sequence). The CDR3 covers 14 residues. CDR3 sequence: CASSAYRQNTEAFF. The CDR3 DNA is TGTGCCAGCAGTGCCTATAGACAGAACACTGAAGCTTTCTTT.

The V and J genes are TRBV11-3 and TRBJ2-1, with no clear D. The V end was cut by 5 bases, the J end by 8 bases, with 10 bases between. Germline assignment: CDR1 SGHNT and CDR2 YENEEA. This CDR3 has 12 amino acids. In DNA, the CDR3 is TGTGCCAGCAGCCCCGGTACGGATGAGCAGTTCTTC. Encoded protein: CASSPGTDEQFF.

Only a few counts were recorded for this clone. The chain recombines TRBV27 with TRBJ2-1, with D unresolved. This CDR3 has 12 residues. The V and J ends lost 10 bases and 1 base respectively, with 8 bases between them. Germline V gene data show CDR1 as MNHEY and CDR2 as SMNVEV (reference sequence). The chain's CDR3 is CATAKSYNEQFF. DNA of the CDR3: TGTGCCACCGCTAAATCCTACAATGAGCAGTTCTTC.